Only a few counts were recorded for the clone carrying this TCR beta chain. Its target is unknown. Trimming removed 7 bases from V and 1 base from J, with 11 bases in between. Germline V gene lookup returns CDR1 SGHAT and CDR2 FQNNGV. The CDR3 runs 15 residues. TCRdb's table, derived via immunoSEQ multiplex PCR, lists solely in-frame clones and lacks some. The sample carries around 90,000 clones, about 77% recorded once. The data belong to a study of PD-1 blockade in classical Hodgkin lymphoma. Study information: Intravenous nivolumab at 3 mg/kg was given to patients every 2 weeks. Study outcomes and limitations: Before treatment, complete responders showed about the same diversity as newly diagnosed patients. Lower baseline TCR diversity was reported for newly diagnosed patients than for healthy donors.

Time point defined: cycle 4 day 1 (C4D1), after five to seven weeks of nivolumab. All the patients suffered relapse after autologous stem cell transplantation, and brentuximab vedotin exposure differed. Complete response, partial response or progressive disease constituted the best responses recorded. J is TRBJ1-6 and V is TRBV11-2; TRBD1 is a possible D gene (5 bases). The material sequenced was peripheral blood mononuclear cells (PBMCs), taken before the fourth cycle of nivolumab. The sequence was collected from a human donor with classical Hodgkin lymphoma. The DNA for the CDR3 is TGTGCCAGCACCAACGGGGGTTCCTATAATTCACCCCTCCACTTT. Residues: CASTNGGSYNSPLHF.